Listed here are 20 T cell receptor beta chains from one sample, sequenced in a study of long-term antiretroviral therapy in people with HIV. Researchers report immunoSEQ v3.0 was run at survey level. Only in-frame clones appear in the TCRdb table, and some are missing; sequencing was by immunoSEQ multiplex PCR. This repertoire shows roughly 24,000 clones, approximately 90% found once; its top ten account for around 7.8%. The sequences come from unsorted PBMCs, collected 1.8 years before starting antiretroviral therapy. Receptor source: a woman younger than 45 with HIV.

The chain links TRBV7-2 to TRBJ1-4; TRBD1 is a possible D gene (5 bases). Looked up from germline, CDR1 is SGHTA and CDR2 is FQGNSA. The CDR3 covers 15 residues. V was pared by 4 bases and J by 3 bases, with 12 bases between. The CDR3 loop is CASSSGTVSNEKLFF. In DNA, the CDR3 is TGTGCCAGCAGCTCCGGGACGGTCTCTAATGAAAAACTGTTTTTT.

The chain couples TRBV7-8 to TRBJ2-5, with a tentative D call TRBD1 (6 bases). The CDR3 extends over 15 amino acids. Trimming removed 1 base from V and 7 bases from J, with 16 bases in between. Germline V lookup: CDR1 SGHVS, CDR2 FQNEAQ. The CDR3 coding sequence is TGTGCCAGCAGCTTAGGGGAGAAACAGGGAACGACCCAGTACTTC. This gives the protein CASSLGEKQGTTQYF. The full variable domain, rest sourced from reference TRBV7-8 and TRBJ2-5, is GAGVSQSPRYKVAKRGQDVALRCDPISGHVSLFWYQQALGQGPEFLTYFQNEAQLDKSGLPSDRFFAERPEGSVSTLKIQRTQQEDSAVYLCASSLGEKQGTTQYFGPGTRLLVL.

The chain couples TRBV4-1 to TRBJ2-1, with TRBD2 matching 9 bases. The CDR3 contains 15 residues. Unmatched junction bases numbered 6, after V lost 4 bases and J lost 5 bases. CDR1 is MGHRA, CDR2 YSYEKL, per germline. The CDR3 is CASSRGLAINNEQFF. Here the CDR3 DNA reads TGCGCCAGCAGCCGCGGACTAGCGATCAACAATGAGCAGTTCTTC.

CDR3: CASSLITGSSTDYGYTF. CDR3 coding DNA: TGTGCCAGCAGTTTAATTACAGGGAGCTCCACCGACTATGGCTACACCTTC. The chain combines TRBV27 with TRBJ1-2, with D perhaps matching TRBD1 (6 bases). Germline V CDR1 and CDR2: MNHEY, SMNVEV (reference sequence). The CDR3 consists of 17 residues. Trimming pared 2 bases from V and 3 bases from J, leaving 19 bases between.

The J gene is TRBJ2-3, the V gene TRBV5-8; D is possibly TRBD2 (7 bases). V lost 7 bases and J 14 bases, leaving 29 bases between the germline ends. This CDR3 has 15 amino acids. Germline V CDR1 and CDR2: SGHTS, YDEGEE. In DNA form, the CDR3 reads TGTGCCAGCGGACTGGGGGGGGCAGGCCAAGTTCTCAGGTATTTT. Amino acids: CASGLGGAGQVLRYF.

The genes are TRBV5-1 and TRBJ2-6; D possibly corresponds to TRBD1 (6 bases). Trimming stripped 4 bases from V and 0 bases from J, with 14 bases between. The V gene's germline CDR1 is SGHRS and CDR2 YFSETQ. The CDR3 is 17 amino acids. CDR3 nucleotide sequence: TGCGCCAGCAGCGAGGGACAAGGTTTCTCTGGGGCCAACGTCCTGACTTTC. Translating gives CASSEGQGFSGANVLTF.

V usage is TRBV27 and J usage is TRBJ1-4; D is unclear. The CDR3 consists of 13 residues. Germline loops: CDR1 MNHEY, CDR2 SMNVEV (reference sequence). V lost 2 bases and J 8 bases, leaving 9 bases between the germline ends. The CDR3 sequence: CASSLGASEKLFF. The CDR3 coding sequence is TGTGCCAGCAGTTTAGGTGCCTCCGAAAAACTGTTTTTT.

This clone appeared a single time. V and J are TRBV27 and TRBJ1-1; a possible D gene is TRBD1 (5 bases). From germline, CDR1 is MNHEY and CDR2 SMNVEV (reference sequence). The CDR3 covers 13 residues. V dropped 3 bases and J dropped 2 bases, with 7 bases sitting between them. The CDR3 loop reads CASSFGGNTEAFF. CDR3 nucleotide sequence: TGTGCCAGCAGTTTTGGGGGAAACACTGAAGCTTTCTTT.

This clone appeared once. The chain recombines TRBV11-1 with TRBJ1-1; D is undetermined. Germline V lookup: CDR1 SGHAT, CDR2 FQDESV (reference sequence). CDR3 length: 11 amino acids. V shed 5 bases and J shed 6 bases, with 7 bases lying between them. In nucleotides, the CDR3 is TGTGCCAGCAGCCACTCAGCTGAAGCTTTCTTT. It codes for CASSHSAEAFF.

The CDR3 region has the DNA TGTGCCAGCAGTGAGACTCGGGGGGGGCTTGGGGCCGGGGAGCTGTTTTTT. Translated, it gives CASSETRGGLGAGELFF. The chain has TRBV25-1 and TRBJ2-2; the match to TRBD2 covers 8 bases. V lost 3 bases to trimming and J lost 6 bases; unmatched junction nucleotides: 12. The germline CDR1 and CDR2 sequences are MGHDK and SYGVNS. CDR3 size: 17 residues.

Here the CDR3 reads CASSHRGQGYEQYF. As DNA, the CDR3 is TGTGCCAGCAGCCATAGGGGCCAGGGCTACGAGCAGTACTTC. The chain links TRBV5-6 to TRBJ2-7; possible D gene TRBD1, 5 bases. The CDR3 sequence is 14 residues long. The V gene lost 4 bases and the J gene lost 3 bases, with 14 bases spanning the gap. CDR1 and CDR2 from the germline V gene are SGHDT and YYEEEE.

The chain links TRBV2 to TRBJ2-3; D perhaps matches TRBD2 (5 bases). Germline lookup yields CDR1 SNHLY and CDR2 FYNNEI. The CDR3 has 15 residues. V was pared by 6 bases and J by 2 bases, with 15 bases between. CDR3 in DNA: TGTGCCAGCAGGGAGGATGTACTCGCCACAGATACGCAGTATTTT. Residues: CASREDVLATDTQYF.

This chain links TRBV9 with TRBJ1-2, with D possibly matching TRBD1 (5 bases). Looked up from germline, CDR1 is SGDLS and CDR2 is YYNGEE. The length of the CDR3 is 9 residues. V lost 10 bases, J lost 8 bases, and 9 bases lay in between. CDR3 sequence: CAGGDGYTF. The CDR3, as DNA: TGTGCCGGCGGGGACGGCTACACCTTC.

This clone was picked up one time. V is TRBV7-3 and J is TRBJ2-2, with 7 nucleotides matching TRBD2. The CDR3 has 14 residues. The germline V gene encodes CDR1 SGHTA and CDR2 FQGTGA. The V and J ends lost 8 bases and 6 bases, in that order; junction bases with no gene match: 9. CDR3 region: CASGRAGKSGELFF. CDR3 DNA sequence: TGTGCCAGCGGGCGAGCGGGGAAGTCCGGGGAGCTGTTTTTT.

There are a few counts of this clone. The chain carries TRBV29-1 and TRBJ1-2; 8 bases are a match to TRBD1. V trimming: 7 bases; J trimming: 0 bases; junction bases outside the gene matches: 7. The CDR3 runs 14 residues. CDR1 is SQVTM and CDR2 is ANQGSEA in the germline V gene. The CDR3 here is CSAKNRGTNYGYTF. DNA of the CDR3: TGCAGCGCTAAGAACAGGGGGACTAACTATGGCTACACCTTC.

The chain is built from TRBV27 and TRBJ1-1, with D perhaps TRBD1 (5 bases). Trimming removed 0 bases at V and 1 base at J, with 9 bases between. The germline gives CDR1 MNHEY, CDR2 SMNVEV (reference sequence). There are 15 residues in the CDR3. CDR3 sequence reads: CASSLSPQGNTEAFF. The CDR3, as DNA: TGTGCCAGCAGTTTATCCCCCCAGGGGAACACTGAAGCTTTCTTT.

The chain has TRBV7-3 and TRBJ1-1, with 7 bases that match TRBD1. Trimming at V came to 5 bases and at J to 3 bases, leaving 3 bases not matched to a gene. CDR1 SGHTA and CDR2 FQGTGA come from the germline V gene. The CDR3 is made up of 13 amino acids. CDR3 in DNA: TGTGCCAGCAGCACCGACAGGGACACTGAAGCTTTCTTT. Amino acids: CASSTDRDTEAFF.

The chain joins TRBV6-1 to TRBJ1-6, with 7 bases that match TRBD1. The CDR3 covers 17 residues. Germline-derived CDR1 and CDR2 are MNHNS and SASEGT. V lost 2 bases and J lost 10; bases outside the gene matches: 14. The DNA for the CDR3 is TGTGCCAGCAGTGAACAACCGTTTACAGGGGTTGTCTCACCCCTCCACTTT. Residues: CASSEQPFTGVVSPLHF.

The CDR3 protein is CASSSGLAGDLGELFF. Written as DNA, the CDR3 is TGCGCCAGCAGCTCCGGTCTAGCGGGGGATTTAGGGGAGCTGTTTTTT. V usage is TRBV5-1 and J usage is TRBJ2-2, with 10 bases lining up with TRBD2. Germline assignment: CDR1 SGHRS and CDR2 YFSETQ. V lost 3 bases, J lost 8 bases, and 10 bases stayed unmatched. This CDR3 contains 16 residues.

The rearrangement joins TRBV6-1 to TRBJ2-5, with D perhaps TRBD2 (7 bases). The V gene lost 4 bases and the J gene lost 1 base, with 16 bases spanning the gap. CDR1 is MNHNS and CDR2 is SASEGT in the germline V gene. The CDR3 contains 16 residues. The DNA of the CDR3 is TGTGCCAGCAGTGTCAATAAGGCGGGGGCCCAAGAGACCCAGTACTTC. Protein: CASSVNKAGAQETQYF.